Below, 17 T cell receptor beta chains from the same sample are listed, as sequenced in a study of blood T cell repertoires in COVID-19. Data came from immunoSEQ multiplex PCR; TCRdb stores just in-frame clones and leaves some out. The sample yields 120,000 to 150,000 clones, 75% to 85% seen once. Sequenced: peripheral blood. The source is a man between 60 and 75 years old with active or convalescent COVID-19.

The chain employs TRBV6-5 and TRBJ2-1; 13 bases are a match to TRBD2. The CDR3 length is 16 residues. The germline V gene has CDR1 MNHEY and CDR2 SVGAGI. V trimming: 4 bases; J trimming: 11 bases; junction bases outside the gene matches: 11. In DNA, the CDR3 is TGTGCCAGCAGTTTGGGGGGACTAGCGGGATCATATAAGCAGTTCTTC. Protein: CASSLGGLAGSYKQFF.

The rearrangement joins TRBV29-1 to TRBJ1-2, with 7 bases fitting TRBD1. Germline V CDR1 and CDR2: SQVTM, ANQGSEA. After removal of 6 bases from V and 8 bases from J, the junction contained 12 bases not matched to a gene. The CDR3 extends over 13 amino acids. The CDR3 DNA follows: TGCAGCGTGGAACGGACAGGACCAAACGGCTACACCTTC. It codes for CSVERTGPNGYTF.

The genes are TRBV11-3 and TRBJ2-1, with TRBD1 as a possible D gene (6 bases). CDR3 length: 17 amino acids. From germline, CDR1 is SGHNT and CDR2 YENEEA. Trimming pared 4 bases from V and 0 bases from J, leaving 16 bases between. In DNA, the CDR3 is TGTGCCAGCAGCTATGGGGGCGGGTTGAGCTCCTACAATGAGCAGTTCTTC. Translating gives CASSYGGGLSSYNEQFF.

The rearrangement uses TRBV9 and TRBJ2-2; tentatively, D is TRBD1 (6 bases). This CDR3 region has 16 residues. The germline V and J ends were trimmed by 4 bases and 6 bases, with 19 bases remaining between them. CDR1 and CDR2 (germline): SGDLS, YYNGEE. Here the CDR3 reads CASSPPGTPGPGELFF. The DNA for the CDR3 is TGTGCCAGCAGCCCGCCCGGGACACCTGGACCCGGGGAGCTGTTTTTT.

V usage is TRBV19 and J usage is TRBJ1-2, with no clear D. The CDR3 loop spans 12 amino acids. The germline V gene has CDR1 LNHDA and CDR2 SQIVND (reference sequence). Trimming pared 7 bases from V and 7 bases from J, leaving 13 bases between. The CDR3 here is CASMAARGGYTF. The CDR3 DNA follows: TGTGCCAGTATGGCAGCCCGGGGTGGCTACACCTTC.

This chain links TRBV6-5 with TRBJ2-2; tentative D call: TRBD1 (6 bases). The CDR3 has 13 amino acids. Germline CDR1 MNHEY, CDR2 SVGAGI. V gave up 8 bases and J gave up 4 bases, with 11 bases separating them. Written as DNA, the CDR3 is TGTGCCAGCGTTGGGGGCTTCACCGGGGAGCTGTTTTTT. Protein sequence: CASVGGFTGELFF.

This chain connects TRBV9 to TRBJ1-6; D remains ambiguous. Germline values: CDR1 SGDLS, CDR2 YYNGEE. The CDR3 has 15 residues. V lost 1 base and J 0 bases, leaving 5 bases between the germline ends. The CDR3 loop is CASSVQVSYNSPLHF. Here the CDR3 DNA reads TGTGCCAGCAGCGTACAGGTCTCCTATAATTCACCCCTCCACTTT.

The rearrangement joins TRBV19 to TRBJ2-1; D remains unclear. CDR1 LNHDA and CDR2 SQIVND come from the germline V gene (reference sequence). V dropped 3 bases and J dropped 3 bases, with 18 bases sitting between them. CDR3 size: 17 residues. The CDR3 DNA follows: TGTGCCAGTAGTATTCCCGAGTCGGTAGCAAGCTACAATGAGCAGTTCTTC. Translated: CASSIPESVASYNEQFF.

The chain joins TRBV14 to TRBJ2-7; D remains unclear. Deletions cut 1 base from V and 6 bases from J, with 10 bases between. Germline CDR1 SGHDN, CDR2 FVKESK. This CDR3 is 13 amino acids long. CDR3 coding DNA: TGTGCCAGCAGCCAAGGCTATAGTCCCGAGCAGTACTTC. Residues: CASSQGYSPEQYF. Supplemented by reference TRBV14 and TRBJ2-7, the full variable domain reads EAGVTQFPSHSVIEKGQTVTLRCDPISGHDNLYWYRRVMGKEIKFLLHFVKESKQDESGMPNNRFLAERTGGTYSTLKVQPAELEDSGVYFCASSQGYSPEQYFGPGTRLTVT.

A remark on this clone: One end of the junction varies from germline; a read error may be responsible. Other DNA sequences of this sample code for an identical CDR3. J is TRBJ1-2 and V is TRBV7-3; 7 bases align to TRBD1. CDR3 length: 13 residues. CDR1 SGHTA and CDR2 FQGTGA come from the germline V gene. CDR3 bases: TGTGCCAGCTCCCGGGAGGGGGCGCGAGGCTATACCTTC. The encoded protein is CASSREGARGYTF.

This rearrangement joins TRBV19 to TRBJ1-4, with D perhaps TRBD1 (6 bases). The germline V gene encodes CDR1 LNHDA and CDR2 SQIVND (reference sequence). This CDR3 spans 15 amino acids. V lost 6 bases to trimming and J lost 0 bases, with 11 bases between them. CDR3 region: CASSRTDTTNEKLFF. DNA for the CDR3: TGTGCCAGTAGCCGGACAGACACAACTAATGAAAAACTGTTTTTT.

This clone was recorded at least ten times. The genes are TRBV25-1 and TRBJ2-2, with D possibly TRBD1 on 5 matching bases. V was cut by 0 bases and J by 4 bases, with 9 bases left in between. Germline V lookup: CDR1 MGHDK, CDR2 SYGVNS. The CDR3 is 15 amino acids. The CDR3 spells CASSEYRGFTGELFF. The CDR3 DNA follows: TGTGCCAGCAGTGAATATAGGGGATTCACCGGGGAGCTGTTTTTT.

The gene calls are TRBV18 and TRBJ2-7; the match to TRBD1 covers 11 bases. Unmatched junction bases numbered 6, after V lost 2 bases and J lost 0 bases. CDR1 and CDR2 from the germline V gene are KGHSH and LQKENI. The CDR3 is made up of 17 amino acids. In nucleotides, the CDR3 is TGTGCCAGCTCACCATCCGGGACAGGGGGACCCTCCTACGAGCAGTACTTC. This codes for CASSPSGTGGPSYEQYF.

This chain joins TRBV19 and TRBJ1-5; D is unresolved. The CDR3 loop spans 16 amino acids. Germline CDR1 LNHDA, CDR2 SQIVND (reference sequence). The V end lost 3 bases, the J end lost 7 bases, and 19 bases lay between the germline ends. CDR3 in amino acids: CASSIGPGGLGQPQHF. The CDR3 DNA reads as TGTGCCAGTAGTATTGGGCCCGGAGGACTCGGGCAGCCCCAGCATTTT. The full variable domain, in which reference TRBV19 and TRBJ1-5 provide the parts outside the CDR3, is DGGITQSPKYLFRKEGQNVTLSCEQNLNHDAMYWYRQDPGQGLRLIYYSQIVNDFQKGDIAEGYSVSREKKESFPLTVTSAQKNPTAFYLCASSIGPGGLGQPQHFGDGTRLSIL.

The chain couples TRBV5-8 to TRBJ2-7, with TRBD2 matching 9 bases. The V gene end was trimmed by 5 bases and the J gene end by 4 bases; junction bases not matched to a gene: 10. The CDR3 extends over 15 amino acids. Looked up from germline, CDR1 is SGHTS and CDR2 is YDEGEE. CDR3 sequence reads: CASSLLTSGGYEQYF. CDR3 bases: TGTGCCAGCAGTTTGCTGACTAGCGGAGGATACGAGCAGTACTTC.

This chain connects TRBV10-3 to TRBJ2-7, with 9 nucleotides matching TRBD1. The V gene end was trimmed by 4 bases and the J gene end by 3 bases; junction bases not matched to a gene: 1. The CDR3 spans 13 residues. The germline CDR1 and CDR2 sequences are ENHRY and SYGVKD. CDR3 coding DNA: TGTGCCATCAGTGGGACAGGGGACTACGAGCAGTACTTC. Translating it yields CAISGTGDYEQYF.

This chain uses TRBV7-2 with TRBJ2-5; 8 bases map to TRBD1. Looked up from germline, CDR1 is SGHTA and CDR2 is FQGNSA. The J segment lost 3 bases and the V segment lost 5 bases, leaving 2 bases of the junction unmatched. This CDR3 region has 13 residues. The CDR3 bases are TGTGCCAGCAGCCAGGGGGCGGAAGAGACCCAGTACTTC. Translating gives CASSQGAEETQYF.